Described below is a single T cell receptor beta chain sequence and its context. The data belong to a study of blood T cell repertoires in COVID-19. Profiled with immunoSEQ multiplex PCR; TCRdb holds only in-frame clones, not every one. The sample comprises just under 35,000 clones, 70% to 90% of which are singletons, and around two fifths rests with the top ten. There are 15 residues in the CDR3. The germline CDR1 and CDR2 sequences are MGHRA and YSYEKL. Trimming cost V 1 base and J 4 bases, with 11 bases left between them. The TCR comes from a human donor in a cohort sampled during active COVID-19. Sequenced material: peripheral blood. The genes are TRBV4-1 and TRBJ1-3, with D possibly TRBD1 on 6 matching bases. CDR3 DNA: TGCGCCAGCAGCCAAGGCGACAGGTACGGAAACACCATATATTTT. This codes for CASSQGDRYGNTIYF.